This passage covers 12 T cell receptor beta chains from one sample sequenced in a study of breast tumors, draining lymph nodes, adjacent tissues. From the multiplex PCR reads, TCRdb called clonotypes with MiXCR, one entry per CDR3 protein. The data show about 130,000 distinct CDR3 sequences, around 20% seen once. The lymph nodes were axillary draining lymph nodes from breast cancer patients. The sequencing input was axillary lymph node tissue. These receptors came from a female donor with breast cancer. Some clones in this sample may be carry-over from other donors' samples.

In its sample, this clonotype was seen many times. The chain uses TRBV15 and TRBJ2-1; 9 bases line up with TRBD2. This CDR3 region has 16 residues. The germline V gene has CDR1 LNHNV and CDR2 YYDKDF (reference sequence). Unmatched junction bases numbered 5, after V lost 2 bases and J lost 3 bases. CDR3 coding DNA: TGTGCCACCAGCAGATTTAGCGGGAGACACTACAATGAGCAGTTCTTC. Translating it yields CATSRFSGRHYNEQFF.

This clonotype was recorded many times. V gene TRBV6-5 combines with J gene TRBJ2-2; 7 positions match TRBD2. This CDR3 is built from 13 residues. The V gene end was trimmed by 4 bases and the J gene end by 6 bases; junction bases not matched to a gene: 2. In germline, CDR1 is MNHEY, CDR2 SVGAGI. CDR3: CASSWGRAGELFF. The CDR3 DNA is TGTGCCAGCAGTTGGGGGAGGGCCGGGGAGCTGTTTTTT.

CDR3 amino acids: CASSSPGQRQETQYF. Written as DNA, the CDR3 is TGTGCCAGCAGCAGCCCGGGACAGCGACAAGAGACCCAGTACTTC. The chain recombines TRBV5-6 with TRBJ2-5; the match to TRBD1 covers 7 bases. Germline V gene lookup returns CDR1 SGHDT and CDR2 YYEEEE. This CDR3 has 15 amino acids. With 4 bases clipped from V and 2 bases from J, the junction kept 8 bases outside the gene matches.

This clonotype was observed many times. V gene TRBV19 combines with J gene TRBJ2-5; D possibly corresponds to TRBD2 (5 bases). Germline lookup yields CDR1 LNHDA and CDR2 SQIVND (reference sequence). Deletions cut 2 bases from V and 5 bases from J, with 15 bases between. This CDR3 spans 15 amino acids. For the CDR3, the DNA is TGTGCCAGTAGTATATCCCCCTTTAGGAGGGAGACCCAGTACTTC. Its protein is CASSISPFRRETQYF.

This clonotype was observed many times. The chain employs TRBV6-2 or TRBV6-3 and TRBJ2-7; TRBD2 matches at 10 bases. The V and J ends lost 5 bases and 2 bases, in that order; junction bases with no gene match: 6. CDR1 MNHEY and CDR2 SVGEGT come from the germline V gene. The CDR3 totals 15 residues. CDR3 DNA sequence: TGTGCCAGCAGTCGATCTAGCGGGAGAACCTACGAGCAGTACTTC. It codes for CASSRSSGRTYEQYF.

On this clonotype itself: One end of the junction is discordant with germline, which a read error may explain. The chain combines TRBV6-2 or TRBV6-3 with TRBJ2-2; possible D gene TRBD2, 5 bases. CDR1 is MNHEY, CDR2 SVGEGT, per germline. This CDR3 contains 12 residues. CDR3 coding DNA: TGTGCCAGCACGAGGGTGACCCGGGGAGCTGTTTTT. Amino acid sequence: CASTRVTRGAVF.

The V call is TRBV2, the J call TRBJ2-2; 14 bases match TRBD2. The CDR3 runs to 16 residues. Germline values: CDR1 SNHLY, CDR2 FYNNEI. The V gene end was trimmed by 5 bases and the J gene end by 6 bases; junction bases not matched to a gene: 5. Here the CDR3 DNA reads TGTGCCAGCAGTCCGACTAGCGGGAGGGCCCCCGGGGAGCTGTTTTTT. It specifies CASSPTSGRAPGELFF.

There are many counts of this clonotype. J is TRBJ1-2 and V is TRBV2; tentative D call: TRBD1 (5 bases). The CDR3 is made up of 13 amino acids. Germline CDR1 reads SNHLY; CDR2 reads FYNNEI. V was cut by 3 bases and J by 6 bases, with 11 bases left in between. Here the CDR3 reads CASSEQGGDGYTF. Here the CDR3 DNA reads TGTGCCAGCAGTGAGCAGGGCGGGGATGGCTACACCTTC.

This clonotype was seen many times. The chain links TRBV12-3 or TRBV12-4 to TRBJ2-7, with D perhaps being TRBD1 or TRBD2 (7 bases each). The CDR3 totals 14 residues. Trimming took off 5 bases at V and 3 bases at J, with 14 bases between the two ends. CDR3 nucleotides: TGTGCCAGCAGTAGCGGGACAGTGTACTACGAGCAGTACTTC. It codes for CASSSGTVYYEQYF.

The rearrangement links TRBV20-1 to TRBJ2-3; 10 positions match TRBD2. The CDR3 extends over 16 amino acids. CDR1 and CDR2 from the germline V gene are DFQATT and SNEGSKA (reference sequence). Germline trimming cut 6 bases from V and 1 base from J; bases unmatched to any gene: 10. The CDR3 DNA reads as TGCAGTGCCAGGGGACTAGCGAGATTCCGCACAGATACGCAGTATTTT. This encodes CSARGLARFRTDTQYF.

The J gene is TRBJ2-7, the V gene TRBV28, with no clear D. This CDR3 has 13 amino acids. The germline CDR1 and CDR2 sequences are MDHEN and SYDVKM. Trimming shortened V by 4 bases and J by 3 bases, and 10 bases separated the two germline ends. The CDR3 sequence is CASSSPTNYEQYF. CDR3 bases: TGTGCCAGCAGTTCCCCGACAAACTACGAGCAGTACTTC.

This clonotype has at least ten counts. This sequence joins TRBV4-1 and TRBJ2-5; D not resolved. Germline-derived CDR1 and CDR2 are MGHRA and YSYEKL. This CDR3 comprises 14 residues. Trimming pared 2 bases from V and 1 base from J, leaving 8 bases between. The CDR3 DNA reads as TGCGCCAGCAGCCAACAACCGGGCCAAGAGACCCAGTACTTC. This gives the protein CASSQQPGQETQYF.